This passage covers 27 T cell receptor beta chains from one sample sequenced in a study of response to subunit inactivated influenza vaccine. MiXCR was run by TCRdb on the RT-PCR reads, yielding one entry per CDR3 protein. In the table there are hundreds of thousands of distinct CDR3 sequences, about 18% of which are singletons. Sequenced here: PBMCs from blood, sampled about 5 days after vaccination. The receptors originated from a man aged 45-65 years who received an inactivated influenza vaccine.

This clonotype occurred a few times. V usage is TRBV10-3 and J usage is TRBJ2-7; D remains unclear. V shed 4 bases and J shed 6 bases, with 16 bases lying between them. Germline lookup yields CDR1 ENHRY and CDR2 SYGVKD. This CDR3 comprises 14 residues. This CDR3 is CAISGEAGLTEQYF. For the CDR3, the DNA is TGTGCCATCAGTGGAGAGGCAGGCCTGACCGAGCAGTACTTC.

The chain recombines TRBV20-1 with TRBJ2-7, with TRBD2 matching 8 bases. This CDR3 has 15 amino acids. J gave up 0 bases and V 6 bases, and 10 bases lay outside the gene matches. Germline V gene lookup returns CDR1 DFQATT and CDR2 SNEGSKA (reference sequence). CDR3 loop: CSAKEPGRASYEQYF. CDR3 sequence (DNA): TGCAGTGCCAAAGAGCCCGGGAGGGCCTCCTACGAGCAGTACTTC.

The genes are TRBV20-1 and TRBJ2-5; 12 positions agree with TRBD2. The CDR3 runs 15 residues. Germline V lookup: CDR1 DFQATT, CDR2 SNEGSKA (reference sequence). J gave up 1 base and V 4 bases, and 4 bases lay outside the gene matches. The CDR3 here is CSANPGLAGQETQYF. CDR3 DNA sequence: TGCAGTGCTAACCCGGGACTAGCGGGCCAAGAGACCCAGTACTTC.

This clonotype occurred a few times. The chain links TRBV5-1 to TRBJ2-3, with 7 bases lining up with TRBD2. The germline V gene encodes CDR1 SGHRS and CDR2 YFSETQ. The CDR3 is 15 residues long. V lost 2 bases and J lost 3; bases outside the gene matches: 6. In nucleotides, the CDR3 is TGCGCCAGCAGCTTCGTCCCTAGCGGTACAGATACGCAGTATTTT. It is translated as CASSFVPSGTDTQYF.

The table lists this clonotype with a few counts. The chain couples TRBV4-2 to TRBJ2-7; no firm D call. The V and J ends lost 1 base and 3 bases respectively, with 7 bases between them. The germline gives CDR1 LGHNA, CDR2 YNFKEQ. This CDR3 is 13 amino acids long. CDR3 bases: TGTGCCAGCAGCCAAGGGGCCTTCTACGAGCAGTACTTC. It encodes CASSQGAFYEQYF.

CDR3 amino acids: CASSAFTSGGSKNIQYF. DNA of the CDR3: TGCGCCAGCAGCGCCTTTACTAGCGGGGGGTCCAAAAACATTCAGTACTTC. The V and J genes are TRBV5-1 and TRBJ2-4; 12 bases align to TRBD2. The CDR3 has 17 amino acids. The V gene end was trimmed by 4 bases and the J gene end by 2 bases; junction bases not matched to a gene: 7. Germline lookup yields CDR1 SGHRS and CDR2 YFSETQ.

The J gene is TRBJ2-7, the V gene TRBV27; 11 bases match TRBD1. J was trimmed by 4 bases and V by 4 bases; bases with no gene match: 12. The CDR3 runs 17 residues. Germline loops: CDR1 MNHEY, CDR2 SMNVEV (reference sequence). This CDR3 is CASSSQTRTGGWYEQYF. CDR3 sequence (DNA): TGTGCCAGCAGTTCCCAAACTCGGACAGGGGGCTGGTACGAGCAGTACTTC.

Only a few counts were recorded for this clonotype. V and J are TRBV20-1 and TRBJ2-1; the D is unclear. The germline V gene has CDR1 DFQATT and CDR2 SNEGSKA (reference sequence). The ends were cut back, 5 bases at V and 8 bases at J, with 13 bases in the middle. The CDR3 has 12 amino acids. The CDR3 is CSAETRADEQFF. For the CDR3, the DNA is TGCAGTGCTGAAACGCGAGCCGATGAGCAGTTCTTC.

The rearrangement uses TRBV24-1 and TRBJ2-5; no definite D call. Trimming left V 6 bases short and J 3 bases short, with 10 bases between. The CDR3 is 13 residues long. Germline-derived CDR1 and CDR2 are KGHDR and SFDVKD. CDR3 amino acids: CATSLPLEETQYF. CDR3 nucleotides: TGTGCCACCAGTCTTCCTTTGGAAGAGACCCAGTACTTC.

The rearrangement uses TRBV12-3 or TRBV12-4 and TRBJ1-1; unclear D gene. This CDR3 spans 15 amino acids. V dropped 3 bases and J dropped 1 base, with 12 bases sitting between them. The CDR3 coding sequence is TGTGCCAGCAGTTTTACGGGGAGGAGGAACACTGAAGCTTTCTTT. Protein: CASSFTGRRNTEAFF.

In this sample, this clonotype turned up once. For the CDR3, the DNA is TGTGCCAGCAGCGGAGGGGGTGTACTGGGTAATTCACCCCTCCACTTT. Amino acid sequence: CASSGGGVLGNSPLHF. This rearrangement joins TRBV7-2 to TRBJ1-6, with D possibly TRBD1 on 6 matching bases. The CDR3 runs to 16 residues. Germline-derived CDR1 and CDR2 are SGHTA and FQGNSA. The ends were cut back, 5 bases at V and 6 bases at J, with 17 bases in the middle.

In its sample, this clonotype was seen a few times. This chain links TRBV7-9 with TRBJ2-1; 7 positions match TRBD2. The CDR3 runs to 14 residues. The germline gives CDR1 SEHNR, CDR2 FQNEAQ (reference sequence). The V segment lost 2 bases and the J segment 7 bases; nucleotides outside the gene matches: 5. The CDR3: CASSLRAGENEQFF. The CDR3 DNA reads TGTGCCAGCAGCTTAAGGGCGGGGGAGAATGAGCAGTTCTTC. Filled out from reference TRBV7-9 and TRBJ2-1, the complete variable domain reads DTGVSQNPRHKITKRGQNVTFRCDPISEHNRLYWYRQTLGQGPEFLTYFQNEAQLEKSRLLSDRFSAERPKGSFSTLEIQRTEQGDSAMYLCASSLRAGENEQFFGPGTRLTVL.

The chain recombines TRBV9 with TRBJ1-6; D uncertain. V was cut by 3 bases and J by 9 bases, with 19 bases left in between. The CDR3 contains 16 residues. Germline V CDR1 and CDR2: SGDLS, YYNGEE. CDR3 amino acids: CASSEPQGLYGSPLHF. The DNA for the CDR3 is TGTGCCAGCAGCGAACCACAAGGCCTATACGGTTCACCCCTCCACTTT. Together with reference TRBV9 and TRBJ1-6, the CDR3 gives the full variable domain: DSGVTQTPKHLITATGQRVTLRCSPRSGDLSVYWYQQSLDQGLQFLIQYYNGEERAKGNILERFSAQQFPDLHSELNLSSLELGDSALYFCASSEPQGLYGSPLHFGNGTRLTVT.

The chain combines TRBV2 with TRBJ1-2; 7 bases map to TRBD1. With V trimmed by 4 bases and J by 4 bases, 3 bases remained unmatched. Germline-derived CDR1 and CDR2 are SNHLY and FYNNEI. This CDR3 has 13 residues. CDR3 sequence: CASSGTGGYGYTF. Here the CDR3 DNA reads TGTGCCAGCAGTGGGACAGGAGGCTATGGCTACACCTTC.

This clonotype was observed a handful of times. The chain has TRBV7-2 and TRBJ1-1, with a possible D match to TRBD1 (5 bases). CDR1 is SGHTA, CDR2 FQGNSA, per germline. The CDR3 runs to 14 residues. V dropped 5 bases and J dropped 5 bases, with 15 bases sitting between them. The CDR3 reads CASSPAAGITEAFF. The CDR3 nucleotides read TGTGCCAGCAGCCCCGCGGCAGGGATTACTGAAGCTTTCTTT.

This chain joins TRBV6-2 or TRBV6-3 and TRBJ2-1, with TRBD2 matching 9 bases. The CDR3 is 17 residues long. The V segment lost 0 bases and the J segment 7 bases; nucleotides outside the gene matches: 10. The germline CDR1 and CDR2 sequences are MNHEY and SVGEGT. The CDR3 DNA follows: TGTGCCAGCAGTTACTCAAGCGGGGGGCGGCTGAGGAATGAGCAGTTCTTC. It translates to CASSYSSGGRLRNEQFF.

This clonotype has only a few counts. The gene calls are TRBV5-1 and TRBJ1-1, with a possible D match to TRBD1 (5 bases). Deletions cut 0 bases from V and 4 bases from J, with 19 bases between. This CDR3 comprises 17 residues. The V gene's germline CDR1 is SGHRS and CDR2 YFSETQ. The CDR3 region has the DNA TGCGCCAGCAGCTTGGTCGGGATGTATGATGGGGGCACTGAAGCTTTCTTT. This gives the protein CASSLVGMYDGGTEAFF.

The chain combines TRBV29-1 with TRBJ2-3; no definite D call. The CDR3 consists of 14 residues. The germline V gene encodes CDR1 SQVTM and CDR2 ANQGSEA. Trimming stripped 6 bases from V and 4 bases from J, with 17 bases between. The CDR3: CSVDPQLGSDTQYF. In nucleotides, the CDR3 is TGCAGCGTGGACCCTCAACTTGGATCAGATACGCAGTATTTT.

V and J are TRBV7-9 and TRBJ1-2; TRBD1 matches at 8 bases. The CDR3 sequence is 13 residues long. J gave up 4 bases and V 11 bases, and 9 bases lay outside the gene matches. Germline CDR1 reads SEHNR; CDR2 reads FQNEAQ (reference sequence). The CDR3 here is CAVSRGLFYGYTF. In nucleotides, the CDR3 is TGTGCCGTATCCAGGGGGCTTTTCTATGGCTACACCTTC.

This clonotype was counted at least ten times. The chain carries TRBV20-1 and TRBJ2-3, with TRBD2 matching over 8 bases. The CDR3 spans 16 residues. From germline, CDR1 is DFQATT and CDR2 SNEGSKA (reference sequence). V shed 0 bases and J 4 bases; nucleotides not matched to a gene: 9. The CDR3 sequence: CSARDSRREVPDTQYF. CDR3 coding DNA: TGCAGTGCTAGAGATTCGCGGCGGGAGGTCCCAGATACGCAGTATTTT.

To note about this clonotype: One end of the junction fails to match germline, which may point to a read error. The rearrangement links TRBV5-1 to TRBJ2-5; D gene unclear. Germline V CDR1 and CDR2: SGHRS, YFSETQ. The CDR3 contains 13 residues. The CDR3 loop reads CASSNGPLVSIRF. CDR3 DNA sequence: TGCGCCAGCAGTAACGGACCCCTTGTTTCTATTAGGTTC.

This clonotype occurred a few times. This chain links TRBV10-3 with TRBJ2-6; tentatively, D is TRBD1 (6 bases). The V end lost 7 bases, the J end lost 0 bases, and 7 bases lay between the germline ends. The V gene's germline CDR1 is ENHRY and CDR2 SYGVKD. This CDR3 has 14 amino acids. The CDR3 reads CAIMDSSGANVLTF. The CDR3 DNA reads TGTGCCATCATGGACAGCTCTGGGGCCAACGTCCTGACTTTC.

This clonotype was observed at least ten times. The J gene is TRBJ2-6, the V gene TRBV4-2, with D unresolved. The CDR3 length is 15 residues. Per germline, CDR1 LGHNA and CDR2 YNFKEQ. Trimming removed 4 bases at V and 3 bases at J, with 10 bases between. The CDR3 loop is CASSLSFLGANVLTF. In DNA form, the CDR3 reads TGTGCCAGCAGCCTCTCATTTCTTGGGGCCAACGTCCTGACTTTC.

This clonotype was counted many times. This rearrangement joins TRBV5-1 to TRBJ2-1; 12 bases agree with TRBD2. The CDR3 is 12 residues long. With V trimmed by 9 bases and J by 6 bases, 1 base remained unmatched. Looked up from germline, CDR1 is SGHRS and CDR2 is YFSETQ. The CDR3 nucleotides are TGCGCCACTAGCGGGAGGGTCAATGAGCAGTTCTTC. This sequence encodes CATSGRVNEQFF.

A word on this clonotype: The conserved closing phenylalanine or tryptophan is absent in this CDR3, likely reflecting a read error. The CDR3 DNA reads TGTGCCAGCATCGTAGTTGGGACAGGGTATTCCGGGGAGCTGTTTTTG. Protein product: CASIVVGTGYSGELFL. This chain joins TRBV9 and TRBJ2-2; 9 bases map to TRBD1. CDR3 length: 16 amino acids. Germline values: CDR1 SGDLS, CDR2 YYNGEE.

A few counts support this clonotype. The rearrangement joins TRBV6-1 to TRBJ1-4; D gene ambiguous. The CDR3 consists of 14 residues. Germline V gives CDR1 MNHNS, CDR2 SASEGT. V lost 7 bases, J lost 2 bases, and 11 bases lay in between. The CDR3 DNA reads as TGTGCCAGCACCAGAGTCGGGACTAATGAAAAACTGTTTTTT. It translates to CASTRVGTNEKLFF.

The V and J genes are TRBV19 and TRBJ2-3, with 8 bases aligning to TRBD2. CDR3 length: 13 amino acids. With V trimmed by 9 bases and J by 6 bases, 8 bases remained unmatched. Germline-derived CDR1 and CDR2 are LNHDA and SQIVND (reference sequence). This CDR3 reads CASRGGVSDTQYF. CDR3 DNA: TGTGCCAGCCGGGGGGGGGTATCGGATACGCAGTATTTT.